The clone carrying this T cell receptor (beta chain) was counted only a few times. Its antigen is as yet unknown. These data originate in a study of beta chain features in type 1 diabetes. Findings of the study overall: Shortening that was moderate but significant affected the TCRB CDR3s of Type 1 diabetes patients in all four CD4+ subsets.

The CDR3 consists of 13 residues. Germline CDR1 is MNHEY and CDR2 is SMNVEV (reference sequence). V was shortened by 0 bases and J by 4 bases, with 4 bases between the two germline ends. Expressed TCRB transcripts were sequenced because the entire RNA isolate underwent reverse transcription. Here immunoSEQ multiplex PCR was the method, and the copy in TCRdb shows in-frame clones only, minus some. The sample lists under 850,000 clones, 13% occurring once. This TCR came from a man aged 18 to 30 with type 1 diabetes. The sequenced sample consisted of naive CD4+ T cells from blood. This chain joins TRBV27 and TRBJ1-5; D remains ambiguous. The CDR3 region is CASSLSRNQPQHF. The CDR3, as DNA: TGTGCCAGCAGTTTATCGAGGAATCAGCCCCAGCATTTT.